Listed here are 15 T cell receptor beta chains from one sample, sequenced in a study of tumor-infiltrating lymphocytes in primary liver carcinoma. Extraction of RNA together with DNA used 20-30 mg of unsorted bulk tissue. Reverse transcription of 500 ng total RNA with a constant-region primer produced TCR beta cDNA. ARM-PCR was slightly modified, and three nested multiplex PCR rounds with it gave rise to the TCR beta libraries. Running ten to eleven cycles apiece, the first two PCR rounds relied on TRBV1-TRBV30 forward primers together with a C-beta reverse primer. TCRdb used MiXCR to reprocess the multiplex PCR reads, holding one entry per CDR3 protein. The sample lists roughly 100,000 distinct CDR3 sequences, 65% to 75% occurring once. The sequenced material came from liver tumor tissue from sampling region 2. The subset denotes: tumor region T2, inferior pole. The receptors here all came from a woman in her sixties or seventies with primary liver carcinoma and hepatitis B virus infection.

Remarks on this clonotype: The germline gene is not matched at one end of the junction; a read error may be the cause. V and J are TRBV6-5 and TRBJ1-6; D not resolved. From germline, CDR1 is MNHEY and CDR2 SVGAGI. This CDR3 is built from 15 residues. CDR3 in DNA: TGTGCCAACAGTTACTCTGGGAGTGTTGGATCACCCCTCCAATTT. Its protein is CANSYSGSVGSPLQF.

As concerns this clonotype: This may arise from a read error, as a much more abundant clone is one base away. J is TRBJ1-2 and V is TRBV5-1, with D possibly being TRBD1 (5 bases). This CDR3 comprises 13 residues. Per the germline V gene, CDR1 is SGHRS and CDR2 is YFSETQ. The CDR3 region has the DNA TGCGCCGGCAGCTTGGGACCTGGGAATGGCTACACCTTC. It is translated as CAGSLGPGNGYTF.

In regard to this clonotype: The junction does not match germline at one end; this may be a read error. The chain uses TRBV11-3 and TRBJ2-3, with TRBD1 as a possible D gene (6 bases). The CDR3 consists of 17 residues. CDR1 is SGHNT, CDR2 YENEEA, per germline. The CDR3 bases are TGTGCCAACAGCTTATCGTTTCGGCCGCTGCGGACAGATATACAGTATTTT. Amino acid sequence: CANSLSFRPLRTDIQYF.

This clonotype was detected ten times or more. This sequence joins TRBV29-1 and TRBJ2-2; a weak D match, TRBD2 (6 bases). V gave up 7 bases and J gave up 0 bases, with 12 bases separating them. Germline V gives CDR1 SQVTM, CDR2 ANQGSEA. The CDR3 runs 14 residues. This CDR3 is CSAAERANTGELFF. DNA of the CDR3: TGCAGCGCGGCGGAGCGGGCGAACACCGGGGAGCTGTTTTTT.

The count of this clonotype is one. Sequence at one end of the junction differs from germline and may be a read error. The chain recombines TRBV11-2 with TRBJ2-2; TRBD2 is a possible D gene (5 bases). There are 15 residues in the CDR3. CDR1 and CDR2 (germline): SGHAT, FQNNGV. In DNA, the CDR3 is TGTGCCAGCAGCACTCCGCAAGGACCGACCGGGGAGTTGTTATTT. Its translation is CASSTPQGPTGELLF.

The chain employs TRBV9 and TRBJ2-2, with 9 nucleotides matching TRBD2. With V trimmed by 4 bases and J by 4 bases, 8 bases remained unmatched. The CDR3 length is 16 residues. Per germline, CDR1 SGDLS and CDR2 YYNGEE. This CDR3 is CASSPLAGWGTGELFF. In DNA, the CDR3 is TGTGCCAGCAGCCCCCTAGCGGGATGGGGCACCGGGGAGCTGTTTTTT.

Notes on this clonotype: This likely comes from a read error, as the CDR3 has no conserved phenylalanine or tryptophan at its end. The J gene is TRBJ1-6, the V gene TRBV6-5; the D is unclear. V lost 2 bases to trimming and J lost 3 bases, with 5 bases between them. The CDR3 spans 14 residues. Germline-derived CDR1 and CDR2 are MNHEY and SVGAGI. The CDR3 reads CASSYGNYNSPLHS. The CDR3 region has the DNA TGTGCCAGCAGTTACGGGAACTATAATTCACCCCTCCACTCT.

On this clonotype itself: A much larger clone differs from this one at a single base, so this may be a read error. V usage is TRBV5-1 and J usage is TRBJ2-1, with D unresolved. The CDR3 is 13 residues long. CDR1 is SGHRS, CDR2 YFSETQ, per germline. The CDR3 DNA is TGCGTCAGCAGCTTGGAGTCGCGCTCAGTGCAGTTCTTC. Amino acids: CVSSLESRSVQFF.

This clonotype was observed once. The genes are TRBV11-2 and TRBJ2-1, with a possible D match to TRBD2 (7 bases). Looked up from germline, CDR1 is SGHAT and CDR2 is FQNNGV. This CDR3 comprises 17 residues. Between the trimmed V and J ends, which lost 5 bases and 16 bases, there was a span of 33 bases. The DNA for the CDR3 is TGTGCCAGCAGCAGGAGACTCGTGGGAGGGCCAGGGGATGAGTATTTCTTC. It yields the protein CASSRRLVGGPGDEYFF.

This clonotype was detected only once. One end of the junction varies from germline; a read error may be responsible. The chain employs TRBV6-1 and TRBJ2-5; 8 bases line up with TRBD1. Germline V gene sequence: CDR1 MNHNS, CDR2 SASEGT. CDR3 length: 15 amino acids. The CDR3 region is CASNRRDRNQETQHF. In DNA, the CDR3 is TGTGCCAGCAACCGCCGGGACAGGAACCAAGAGACCCAGCACTTC.

For this clonotype: One end of the junction fails to match germline, which may point to a read error. This sequence joins TRBV28 and TRBJ2-2, with 8 bases lining up with TRBD2. The CDR3 sequence is 16 residues long. Germline V lookup: CDR1 MDHEN, CDR2 SYDVKM. The CDR3 sequence is CASSLLRLATTGKLFF. CDR3 coding DNA: TGTGCCAGCAGTTTGCTCCGACTAGCGACCACCGGGAAGCTGTTTTTT.

This clonotype was seen a few times. A much larger clone is a single base away; this may be a read error. V and J are TRBV10-2 and TRBJ1-5, with a weak D call TRBD1 (6 bases). V dropped 8 bases and J dropped 1 base, with 9 bases sitting between them. Germline CDR1 is WSHSY and CDR2 is SAAADI. CDR3 length: 13 amino acids. Here the CDR3 reads CASSGVSNQPQHF. The CDR3 DNA reads as TGCGCCAGCTCAGGGGTGAGCAATCAGCCCCAGCATTTT.

This clonotype has just a few counts. This clone may be a read error of a much larger clone one base away. This chain uses TRBV29-1 with TRBJ2-1, with D hard to call. Germline-derived CDR1 and CDR2 are SQVTM and ANQGSEA. V lost 6 bases and J 7 bases, leaving 10 bases between the germline ends. The CDR3 has 11 amino acids. CDR3 nucleotide sequence: TGCAGCGTCTCGGTGTGGAATGAGCAGTTCTTC. Translated: CSVSVWNEQFF.

About this clonotype itself: This may be a read error, as it is one base from a much larger clone. This CDR3 fails to terminate in the conserved phenylalanine or tryptophan, so it likely reflects a read error. The chain links TRBV7-9 to TRBJ1-2; D perhaps matches TRBD1 (6 bases). This CDR3 has 13 residues. Trimming shortened V by 2 bases and J by 7 bases, and 11 bases separated the two germline ends. Germline-derived CDR1 and CDR2 are SEHNR and FQNEAQ (reference sequence). CDR3 bases: TGTGCCAGCAGCTTAAAACAGGGTAGTGGCTACACCTAC. Translating it yields CASSLKQGSGYTY.

The rearrangement joins TRBV7-9 to TRBJ2-6; D ambiguous. Germline V gives CDR1 SEHNR, CDR2 FQNEAQ (reference sequence). Trimming cost V 3 bases and J 3 bases, with 3 bases left between them. There are 13 residues in the CDR3. For the CDR3, the DNA is TGTGCCAGCAGCTTTTTTGGGGCCAACGTCCTGACTTTC. It translates to CASSFFGANVLTF.